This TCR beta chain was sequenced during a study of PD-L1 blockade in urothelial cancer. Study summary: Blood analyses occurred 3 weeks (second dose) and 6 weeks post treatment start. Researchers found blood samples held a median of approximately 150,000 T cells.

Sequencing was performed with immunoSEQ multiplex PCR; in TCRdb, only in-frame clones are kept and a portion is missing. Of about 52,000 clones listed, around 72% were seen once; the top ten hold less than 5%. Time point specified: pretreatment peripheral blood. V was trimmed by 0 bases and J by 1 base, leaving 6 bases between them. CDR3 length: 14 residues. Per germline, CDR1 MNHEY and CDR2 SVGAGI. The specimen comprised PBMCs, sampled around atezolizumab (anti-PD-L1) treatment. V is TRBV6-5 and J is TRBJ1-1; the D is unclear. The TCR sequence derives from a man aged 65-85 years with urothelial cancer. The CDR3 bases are TGTGCCAGCAGTTACTCGAGTCAGAACACTGAAGCTTTCTTT. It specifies CASSYSSQNTEAFF.